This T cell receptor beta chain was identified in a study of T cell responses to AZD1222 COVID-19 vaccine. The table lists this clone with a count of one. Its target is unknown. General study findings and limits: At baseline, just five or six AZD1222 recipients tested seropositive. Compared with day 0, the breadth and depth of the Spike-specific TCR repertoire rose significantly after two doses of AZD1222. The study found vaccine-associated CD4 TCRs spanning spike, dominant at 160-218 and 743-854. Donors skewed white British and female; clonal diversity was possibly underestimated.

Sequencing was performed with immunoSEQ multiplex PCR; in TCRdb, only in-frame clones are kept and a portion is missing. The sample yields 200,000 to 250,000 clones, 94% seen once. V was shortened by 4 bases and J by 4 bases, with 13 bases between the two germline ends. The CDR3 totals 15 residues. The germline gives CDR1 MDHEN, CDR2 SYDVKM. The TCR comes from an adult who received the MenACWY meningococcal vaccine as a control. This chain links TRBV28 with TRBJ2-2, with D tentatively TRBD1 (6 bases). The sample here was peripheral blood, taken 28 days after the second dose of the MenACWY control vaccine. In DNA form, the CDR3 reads TGTGCCAGCAGTTACGCTGGGGGCGCCACCGGGGAGCTGTTTTTT. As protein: CASSYAGGATGELFF.